Presented here are 25 T cell receptor beta chains from one specimen sequenced in a study of T-cell reconstitution after alpha-beta-depleted transplantation in children. Unique molecular identifiers were incorporated when the TCRbeta library was constructed. TCRdb reprocessed the PCR reads via MiXCR and lists one record per CDR3 protein. Altogether some 200,000 distinct CDR3 sequences are present, more than 12% being singletons, with the ten largest covering 13%. The source material was PBMCs from the stem cell graft donor, sampled from the stem cell graft. The receptors were gathered from a human donor who donated a stem cell graft to a child with acute lymphoblastic leukemia.

The table lists this clonotype with a count of one. A much more abundant neighbour one base away suggests this may be a read error. The chain recombines TRBV7-4 with TRBJ2-5; TRBD1 agrees at 9 bases. V was clipped by 6 bases and J by 2 bases; unmatched bases: 4. The CDR3 runs to 14 residues. The germline gives CDR1 SGHVT, CDR2 SQSDAQ. As DNA, the CDR3 is TGTGCCAGCAGGGGACAGGGTGAACAAGAGACCCAGTACTTC. Its translation: CASRGQGEQETQYF. The full variable domain, its missing parts supplied by reference TRBV7-4 and TRBJ2-5, is GAGVSQSPRYKVAKRGRDVALRCDSISGHVTLYWYRQTLGQGSEVLTYSQSDAQRDKSGRPSGRFSAERPERSVSTLKIQRTEQGDSAVYLCASRGQGEQETQYFGPGTRLLVL.

This clonotype was found many times. V usage is TRBV5-1 and J usage is TRBJ1-5; 9 bases line up with TRBD1. J was trimmed by 5 bases and V by 3 bases; bases with no gene match: 15. This CDR3 spans 18 amino acids. Germline V gives CDR1 SGHRS, CDR2 YFSETQ. The CDR3 nucleotides are TGCGCCAGCAGCTCGGACAGGGGCATCCGAGACCGCTATCAGCCCCAGCATTTT. Its protein is CASSSDRGIRDRYQPQHF.

Ten or more counts support this clonotype. The chain uses TRBV18 and TRBJ2-2; 9 nucleotides match TRBD2. Trimming at V came to 6 bases and at J to 3 bases, leaving 5 bases not matched to a gene. In germline, CDR1 is KGHSH, CDR2 LQKENI. This CDR3 comprises 15 residues. The CDR3 reads CASSTSGEDTGELFF. The CDR3 bases are TGTGCCAGCTCGACTAGCGGAGAGGACACCGGGGAGCTGTTTTTT. The variable domain in full, completed from reference TRBV18 and TRBJ2-2, reads NAGVMQNPRHLVRRRGQEARLRCSPMKGHSHVYWYRQLPEEGLKFMVYLQKENIIDESGMPKERFSAEFPKEGPSILRIQQVVRGDSAAYFCASSTSGEDTGELFFGEGSRLTVL.

A word on this clonotype: A much larger clone lies one base from this, so it may be a read error. The chain links TRBV7-8 to TRBJ1-6, with D unresolved. In germline, CDR1 is SGHVS, CDR2 FQNEAQ. CDR3 size: 15 residues. V was clipped by 0 bases and J by 10 bases, with 13 bases between them. The CDR3 sequence is CASSLALMGCSPLHF. CDR3 nucleotide sequence: TGTGCCAGCAGCTTAGCCCTGATGGGTTGCTCACCCCTCCACTTT.

This chain links TRBV5-6 with TRBJ2-3, with 12 bases that match TRBD2. Trimming removed 4 bases from V and 4 bases from J; junction bases left unmatched: 10. The CDR3 has 17 amino acids. From germline, CDR1 is SGHDT and CDR2 YYEEEE. The chain's CDR3 is CASSPQRLAGAADTQYF. DNA for the CDR3: TGTGCCAGCAGCCCCCAGCGACTAGCGGGAGCAGCAGATACGCAGTATTTT. The complete variable domain, with remaining parts taken from reference TRBV5-6 and TRBJ2-3, reads DAGVTQSPTHLIKTRGQQVTLRCSPKSGHDTVSWYQQALGQGPQFIFQYYEEEERQRGNFPDRFSGHQFPNYSSELNVNALLLGDSALYLCASSPQRLAGAADTQYFGPGTRLTVL.

This chain links TRBV5-5 with TRBJ1-2; tentatively, D is TRBD1 (5 bases). Germline V lookup: CDR1 SGHKS, CDR2 YYEKEE (reference sequence). CDR3 length equals 13 residues. Trimming left V 3 bases short and J 1 base short, with 7 bases between. The CDR3 sequence is CASSSTDNYGYTF. DNA for the CDR3: TGTGCCAGCAGCTCGACAGATAACTATGGCTACACCTTC. The full variable domain, in which reference TRBV5-5 and TRBJ1-2 provide the parts outside the CDR3, is DAGVTQSPTHLIKTRGQQVTLRCSPISGHKSVSWYQQVLGQGPQFIFQYYEKEERGRGNFPDRFSARQFPNYSSELNVNALLLGDSALYLCASSSTDNYGYTFGSGTRLTVV.

The chain couples TRBV18 to TRBJ2-7; no clear D gene. The CDR3 covers 13 residues. Trimming stripped 6 bases from V and 5 bases from J, with 14 bases between. Germline assignment: CDR1 KGHSH and CDR2 LQKENI. The CDR3 region is CASSRTTRDEQYF. In nucleotides, the CDR3 is TGTGCCAGCTCCCGAACCACAAGGGACGAGCAGTACTTC.

This rearrangement joins TRBV30 to TRBJ1-2; D unclear. Trimming took 0 bases from V and 4 from J, leaving 9 bases between them. Germline CDR1 is GTSNPN and CDR2 is SVGIG (reference sequence). This CDR3 comprises 13 residues. The CDR3 DNA follows: TGTGCCTGGAGTGTGTCCGTAGGCTATGGCTACACCTTC. This encodes CAWSVSVGYGYTF.

This clonotype was detected ten times or more. This rearrangement joins TRBV5-1 to TRBJ1-5; 7 bases are a match to TRBD1. This CDR3 contains 16 residues. The V and J ends lost 4 bases and 7 bases, in that order; junction bases with no gene match: 14. CDR1 is SGHRS and CDR2 is YFSETQ in the germline V gene. CDR3 region: CASSRISDREGQPQHF. The CDR3 nucleotides are TGCGCCAGCAGCCGAATCTCTGACAGGGAAGGGCAGCCCCAGCATTTT.

In its sample, this clonotype was seen a few times. The chain combines TRBV7-2 with TRBJ2-3; D remains unclear. CDR1 SGHTA and CDR2 FQGNSA come from the germline V gene. V dropped 2 bases and J dropped 4 bases, with 7 bases sitting between them. The CDR3 covers 13 residues. The DNA of the CDR3 is TGTGCCAGCAGCTTATGGTTTGCAGATACGCAGTATTTT. The encoded protein is CASSLWFADTQYF.

This clonotype was observed many times. The chain carries TRBV12-3 or TRBV12-4 and TRBJ1-1; 8 nucleotides agree with TRBD1. The junction had 4 bases not matched to a gene; V was cut back by 3 bases and J by 4 bases. The CDR3 sequence is 14 residues long. The CDR3 spells CASSFSGQATEAFF. The CDR3 DNA sequence: TGTGCCAGCAGTTTTTCGGGACAGGCCACTGAAGCTTTCTTT.

This clonotype came up many times. The CDR3 coding sequence is TGTGCCAGTAGGACGGGGCAGCACACAGATACGCAGTATTTT. Protein: CASRTGQHTDTQYF. The gene calls are TRBV27 and TRBJ2-3; D assignment may be TRBD1 or TRBD2 (5 bases each). V was pared by 9 bases and J by 2 bases, with 15 bases between. The CDR3 spans 14 residues. Germline lookup yields CDR1 MNHEY and CDR2 SMNVEV (reference sequence).

J is TRBJ2-5 and V is TRBV7-9; D may correspond to TRBD1 or TRBD2 (5 bases each). Germline V CDR1 and CDR2: SEHNR, FQNEAQ (reference sequence). Trimming removed 11 bases at V and 0 bases at J, with 13 bases between. CDR3 length equals 13 residues. CDR3 DNA sequence: TGTGCCTCCTACCGGGACCACCAAGAGACCCAGTACTTC. It codes for CASYRDHQETQYF.

This chain uses TRBV5-1 with TRBJ2-5; 10 bases fit TRBD2. J lost 5 bases, V lost 7 bases, and 14 bases had no gene match. The CDR3 runs to 16 residues. CDR1 is SGHRS, CDR2 YFSETQ, per germline. CDR3 amino acids: CASSAQPSGSKETQYF. The DNA for the CDR3 is TGCGCCAGCTCCGCTCAGCCTAGCGGGAGTAAGGAGACCCAGTACTTC.

This clonotype was detected many times. The chain links TRBV11-1 to TRBJ1-1; no firm D call. The CDR3 is 17 amino acids. CDR1 is SGHAT and CDR2 is FQDESV in the germline V gene (reference sequence). V lost 3 bases and J lost 0, with 17 bases in between. The CDR3, as DNA: TGTGCCAGCAGCTTCCCCGCTGTAGGTTCTTTGAACACTGAAGCTTTCTTT. Encoded protein: CASSFPAVGSLNTEAFF.

This clonotype was recorded many times. The J gene is TRBJ1-2, the V gene TRBV5-1; TRBD1 is a possible D gene (5 bases). Germline V gene lookup returns CDR1 SGHRS and CDR2 YFSETQ. V gave up 0 bases and J gave up 6 bases, with 15 bases separating them. The CDR3 length is 15 residues. The CDR3 region has the DNA TGCGCCAGCAGCTTGGCCGGCAGGGTCCTGGATGGCTACACCTTC. Residues: CASSLAGRVLDGYTF.

This chain uses TRBV11-2 with TRBJ2-3; D is unresolved. Trimming pared 5 bases from V and 6 bases from J, leaving 12 bases between. CDR1 and CDR2 (germline): SGHAT, FQNNGV. This CDR3 region has 13 residues. In DNA form, the CDR3 reads TGTGCCAGCAGCCAACCCCCGGTCGATACGCAGTATTTT. Residues: CASSQPPVDTQYF.

This clonotype was recorded a few times. The CDR3, as DNA: TGTGCCAGCAGCTTAAGCTCAGGGTCAGTGTCTTGGCAGTACTTC. Encoded protein: CASSLSSGSVSWQYF. The chain links TRBV7-9 to TRBJ2-7; D might be TRBD1 (5 bases). Between the trimmed V and J ends, which lost 2 bases and 9 bases, there was a span of 20 bases. Per germline, CDR1 SEHNR and CDR2 FQNEAQ (reference sequence). The CDR3 consists of 15 residues.

In this sample, this clonotype turned up many times. This sequence joins TRBV10-3 and TRBJ2-7; 7 nucleotides align to TRBD2. V lost 10 bases to trimming and J lost 2 bases; unmatched junction nucleotides: 11. CDR1 is ENHRY and CDR2 is SYGVKD in the germline V gene. The CDR3 runs to 14 residues. The CDR3 protein is CATTRGGSTYEQYF. The CDR3, as DNA: TGTGCCACCACTAGAGGCGGGAGCACCTACGAGCAGTACTTC.

This clonotype has at least ten counts. In DNA, the CDR3 is TGTGCCAGCAGCCGACTGGGACAAGAGACCCAGTACTTC. This sequence encodes CASSRLGQETQYF. The chain has TRBV7-6 and TRBJ2-5; D remains ambiguous. V was trimmed by 5 bases and J by 2 bases, leaving 9 bases between them. Germline assignment: CDR1 SGHVS and CDR2 FNYEAQ. CDR3 size: 13 residues.

This clonotype showed up many times. This sequence joins TRBV5-1 and TRBJ2-7, with D unresolved. The V and J ends lost 4 bases and 5 bases respectively, with 13 bases between them. Germline V gives CDR1 SGHRS, CDR2 YFSETQ. This CDR3 is built from 13 residues. This CDR3 is CASSLNLGDEQYF. Written as DNA, the CDR3 is TGCGCCAGCAGCCTCAACCTTGGGGACGAGCAGTACTTC.

This clonotype has a count of ten or more. V gene TRBV10-3 combines with J gene TRBJ2-3; D remains ambiguous. The CDR3 consists of 14 residues. Germline CDR1 and CDR2: ENHRY and SYGVKD. V lost 7 bases and J lost 2, with 13 bases in between. The CDR3 loop reads CAIKLDRTTDTQYF. In DNA, the CDR3 is TGTGCCATCAAATTGGACCGCACCACAGATACGCAGTATTTT.

As regards this clonotype: Given a much more abundant clone one base away, this may be a read error. V is TRBV5-1 and J is TRBJ1-1; D uncertain. The germline V gene has CDR1 SGHRS and CDR2 YFSETQ. The V end lost 6 bases, the J end lost 1 base, and 16 bases lay between the germline ends. CDR3 length: 15 amino acids. CDR3 region: CASNLSPGWNTEAFF. For the CDR3, the DNA is TGCGCCAGCAACCTCTCCCCCGGATGGAACACTGAAGCTTTCTTT.

This clonotype was detected many times. This sequence joins TRBV3-1 and TRBJ1-2; 7 nucleotides line up with TRBD1. This CDR3 region has 14 residues. Germline V CDR1 and CDR2: LGHDT, YNNKEL (reference sequence). The trim removed 7 bases at V and 4 bases at J, leaving 9 bases unmatched. CDR3 nucleotides: TGTGCCAGCAAAGACCGGGACAGCCCCTATGGCTACACCTTC. Amino acid sequence: CASKDRDSPYGYTF. The full variable domain, completed using reference TRBV3-1 and TRBJ1-2, is DTAVSQTPKYLVTQMGNDKSIKCEQNLGHDTMYWYKQDSKKFLKIMFSYNNKELIINETVPNRFSPKSPDKAHLNLHINSLELGDSAVYFCASKDRDSPYGYTFGSGTRLTVV.

Points on this clonotype: A much larger clonotype is one base distant, so this may be a read error. The V and J genes are TRBV29-1 and TRBJ1-2, with D unresolved. CDR3 length equals 13 residues. Germline V lookup: CDR1 SQVTM, CDR2 ANQGSEA. V was cut by 3 bases and J by 3 bases, with 11 bases left in between. The CDR3 region has the DNA TGCAGCGTTGATTACGGGGAACACTATGGCTACACCTTC. It encodes CSVDYGEHYGYTF.